These T cell receptor beta chains were read from a single sample in a study of blood T cell repertoires in COVID-19. Here immunoSEQ multiplex PCR was the method, and the copy in TCRdb shows in-frame clones only, minus some. The table lists a few hundred thousand clones, around 87% of them singletons. The specimen was peripheral blood. These receptors all stem from a man between 18 and 29 years old with active or convalescent COVID-19. CDR3s include the opening cysteine and the closing phenylalanine or tryptophan. D genes are given only for firm matches.

DNA	CDR3	J	V	D
TGCGCCAGCAGCTCTTTTGGGCCCCACCTCTATGGCTACACCTTC	CASSSFGPHLYGYTF	TRBJ1-2	TRBV5-1	.
TGTGCCAGCAGCCCGAGGACTAGCGGTTACACAGATACGCAGTATTTT	CASSPRTSGYTDTQYF	TRBJ2-3	TRBV7-9	TRBD2
TGTGCCAGCAGTTTGGGGGCCAGCGGCACTGAAGCTTTCTTT	CASSLGASGTEAFF	TRBJ1-1	TRBV27	.
TGTGCCAGCAGTTTGAGAGGACTAGGCCCGGGGAGGGAGCAGTTCTTC	CASSLRGLGPGREQFF	TRBJ2-1	TRBV27	TRBD2
TGTGCCAGCAGTGGCCAGCGGGAGGGCCTTGGGGAGCAGTACTTC	CASSGQREGLGEQYF	TRBJ2-7	TRBV27	TRBD2
TGTGCCAGCAGCGTCGGGAACGACCTGGGCTACGAGCAGTACTTC	CASSVGNDLGYEQYF	TRBJ2-7	TRBV9	.
TGTGCCAGCACACGGGGTGGCTACGAGCAGTACTTC	CASTRGGYEQYF	TRBJ2-7	TRBV2	.
TGCGCCAGCAGCCGGGAGGGGGCGCAAGAAAAACTGTTTTTT	CASSREGAQEKLFF	TRBJ1-4	TRBV5-1	TRBD1
TGCGCCAGCAGCCCATTTGGGGCAGGGGGACTGAACACTGAAGCTTTCTTT	CASSPFGAGGLNTEAFF	TRBJ1-1	TRBV4-1	TRBD1
TGTGCCAGCAGTACTCAGGGAACTAGCGGACTGAGGGAAGAGACCCAGTACTTC	CASSTQGTSGLREETQYF	TRBJ2-5	TRBV2	TRBD2
TGTGCCAGCAGCTTAGGCGGGTCTCATCAGCCCCAGCATTTT	CASSLGGSHQPQHF	TRBJ1-5	TRBV7-9	.
TGTGCCAGTAGCACCGGGGAGGAAAAACTGTTTTTT	CASSTGEEKLFF	TRBJ1-4	TRBV19	.
TGTGCCAGCTCACCGGAAGCCGGGGGACTAGCCAAAAACATTCAGTACTTC	CASSPEAGGLAKNIQYF	TRBJ2-4	TRBV18	.
TGTGCCAGCAGCTTAGGCGGGGGCGGCGGCTATGGCTACACCTTC	CASSLGGGGGYGYTF	TRBJ1-2	TRBV7-9	.
TGTGCCAGCAGCTTAGTGGAGCGGGAGCATGGTGAGCAGTTCTTC	CASSLVEREHGEQFF	TRBJ2-1	TRBV11-2	TRBD2
TGTGCCATCAGTGAGCCCATGGTAGCGGGAGATGGAGAGACCCAGTACTTC	CAISEPMVAGDGETQYF	TRBJ2-5	TRBV10-3	TRBD2